These T cell receptor beta chains were read from a single sample in a study of blood T cell repertoires in COVID-19. TCRdb keeps only in-frame clones here, not all; method: immunoSEQ multiplex PCR. In the table there are 200,000 to 250,000 clones, about 80% of which are singletons. The sequenced sample was peripheral blood. All receptors come from a man younger than 45 who had recovered from COVID-19. Each CDR3 is given with its conserved first and last residue. A D gene is named only where the DNA matches it firmly. Size tells how often a clone was seen (once, few, many) or the class of an expanded clone, and some rows leave it out.

>.|TRBD1|TRBV5-1|TRBJ1-1
TGCGCCAGCAGCCCTCGACAGGGGGTGGGCACTGAAGCTTTCTTT
CASSPRQGVGTEAFF
>.|.|TRBV15|TRBJ1-5
TGTGCCACCAGCTTCTTCCCGGGTCAGCCCCAGCATTTT
CATSFFPGQPQHF
>.|.|TRBV5-1|TRBJ2-1
TGCGCCAGCTCAGGAGGCAGGGGTGTTAATGAGCAGTTCTTC
CASSGGRGVNEQFF
>.|.|TRBV3-1/TRBV3-2|TRBJ2-7
TGTGCCAGCAGCCAACTTCCCTACGAGCAGTACTTC
CASSQLPYEQYF
>.|TRBD2|TRBV6-5|TRBJ2-3
TGTGCCAGCAGTCGGGACTACGTCACAGATACGCAGTATTTT
CASSRDYVTDTQYF
>.|.|TRBV5-1|TRBJ2-5
TGCGCCAGCAGCACACAGGGGGGGAACCAAGAGACCCAGTACTTC
CASSTQGGNQETQYF
>.|.|TRBV19|TRBJ1-3
TGTGCCGCTTCGAACCAGGGAAACACCATATATTTT
CAASNQGNTIYF
>few|TRBD1|TRBV7-9|TRBJ2-2
TGTGCCAGCAGCCAATTACAGGGGTTACCCGGGGAGCTGTTTTTT
CASSQLQGLPGELFF
>.|TRBD1|TRBV7-2|TRBJ2-3
TGTGCCAGCAGCAACCGGGACAGGGCAGATACGCAGTATTTT
CASSNRDRADTQYF
>few|.|TRBV6-6|TRBJ2-5
TGTGCCAGCAGTTACGCGAGGTGGGAGACCCAGTACTTC
CASSYARWETQYF
>.|TRBD1|TRBV9|TRBJ1-6
TGTGCCAGCAGCACGGGACAGGGAGGTTCACCCCTCCACTTT
CASSTGQGGSPLHF
>.|TRBD1|TRBV28|TRBJ2-7
TGTGCCAGCAGTTCTGCCGGCCGAGGACAGGCGGAGCAGTACTTC
CASSSAGRGQAEQYF
>.|.|TRBV7-8|TRBJ2-2
TGTGCCAGCAGGTTCCTAGCGACCACCGGGGAGCTGTTTTTT
CASRFLATTGELFF
>once|TRBD2|TRBV7-6|TRBJ2-1
TGTGCCAGCAGCTTAAGGGCCAGCGGGGGGGGTTGGGATGAGCAGTTCTTC
CASSLRASGGGWDEQFF
>.|.|TRBV7-9|TRBJ1-2
TGTGCCAGCAGTTTCGGGACACTTTCTAACTATGGCTACACCTTC
CASSFGTLSNYGYTF
>.|.|TRBV7-9|TRBJ2-7
TGTGCCAGCAGCGGATCAGGGTATAACTACGAGCAGTACTTC
CASSGSGYNYEQYF
>.|.|TRBV6-5|TRBJ2-2
TGTGCCAGCAGTTGGACTCATACCGGGGAGCTGTTTTTT
CASSWTHTGELFF
>.|.|TRBV5-1|TRBJ1-2
TGCGCCAGCAGCTTGGAAGGGACATCTTCCGGCTACACCTTC
CASSLEGTSSGYTF
>.|.|TRBV6-1|TRBJ2-1
TGTGCCAGCAGTGAACAAGACAGTCACCTTTCCTACAATGAGCAGTTCTTC
CASSEQDSHLSYNEQFF
>.|.|TRBV6-5|TRBJ2-7
TGTGCCAGCAGCACCGGGAGGACAGGGATCTACGAGCAGTACTTC
CASSTGRTGIYEQYF
>few|.|TRBV9|TRBJ1-6
TGTGCCAGCAGCGTAGATCCGTATCCAGGGGAGAATTCACCCCTCCACTTT
CASSVDPYPGENSPLHF
>.|TRBD1|TRBV7-2|TRBJ2-2
TGTGCCAGCAGCTTAACAAGTTACAGGGGGACCGGGGAGCTGTTTTTT
CASSLTSYRGTGELFF
>few|TRBD1|TRBV25-1|TRBJ1-1
TGTGCCAGCAGTGCGACAGGGGCGGTCACTGAAGCTTTCTTT
CASSATGAVTEAFF
>.|.|TRBV2|TRBJ2-3
TGTGCCAGCAGTGAAGCTAGGGGAGATACGCAGTATTTT
CASSEARGDTQYF
>once|.|TRBV5-1|TRBJ1-2
TGCGCCAGCAGCTTGGGACAGTATGGCTACACCTTC
CASSLGQYGYTF
>.|TRBD1|TRBV5-1|TRBJ1-2
TGCGCCAGCAGCTGGGGGACAGGGGACGGCTACACCTTC
CASSWGTGDGYTF
>.|.|TRBV7-2|TRBJ2-1
TGTGCCAGCAGCTTAGCAGGGGTTCAGGTCTACAATGAGCAGTTCTTC
CASSLAGVQVYNEQFF
>.|.|TRBV7-9|TRBJ1-1
TGTGCCAGCAGCTCGCCGACAGCACCCACTGAAGCTTTCTTT
CASSSPTAPTEAFF
>.|TRBD1|TRBV7-7|TRBJ2-2
TGTGCCAGCAGCCCCGGGACAGGGGGTGTCGGGGAGCTGTTTTTT
CASSPGTGGVGELFF
>.|TRBD1|TRBV11-2|TRBJ2-1
TGTGCCAGCAGCTTAGGCTACAGGGGGAGCTCCTACAATGAGCAGTTCTTC
CASSLGYRGSSYNEQFF
>few|TRBD1|TRBV27|TRBJ1-6
TGTGCCAGCAGGGGGGACAGGGGGCGGGATAATTCACCCCTCCACTTT
CASRGDRGRDNSPLHF
>.|TRBD2|TRBV7-2|TRBJ2-4
TGTGCCAGCAGCTTGACTAGCGGGCGGGAGGGCAAAAACATTCAGTACTTC
CASSLTSGREGKNIQYF
>few|.|TRBV7-2|TRBJ2-3
TGTGCCAGCAGCTTAGCGGAGATTTATAGCACAGATACGCAGTATTTT
CASSLAEIYSTDTQYF
>few|TRBD2|TRBV2|TRBJ2-5
TGTGCCAGCAGTGAGCAGCGGGGGGTAGAGACCCAGTACTTC
CASSEQRGVETQYF
>.|TRBD2|TRBV19|TRBJ2-3
TGTGCCAGTAACCAAGTGGGGACTAGCGGGGGGGCCTATCAAGATACGCAGTATTTT
CASNQVGTSGGAYQDTQYF
>.|.|TRBV6-1|TRBJ1-5
TGTGCCAGCAGTGAATTCCCCAGTAGCAATCAGCCCCAGCATTTT
CASSEFPSSNQPQHF
>.|.|TRBV5-1|TRBJ2-1
TGCGCCAGCAGCCCCGTCGGCAGGGAATACAATGAGCAGTTCTTC
CASSPVGREYNEQFF
>.|TRBD1|TRBV29-1|TRBJ1-1
TGCAGCGTTGACCGGACAGGGGAGGAAGCTTTCTTT
CSVDRTGEEAFF
>.|TRBD2|TRBV27|TRBJ2-7
TGTGCCAGCAGCTGGGGGGCTAGCGGGGGAAGCTCCTACGAGCAGTACTTC
CASSWGASGGSSYEQYF
>few|TRBD2|TRBV27|TRBJ2-3
TGTGCCAGCAGGCAGCGGCTAGCGGGGACAGATACGCAGTATTTT
CASRQRLAGTDTQYF
>.|.|TRBV3-1/TRBV3-2|TRBJ1-4
TGTGCCAGCAGCCAACGACTCGGTGAAAAACTGTTTTTT
CASSQRLGEKLFF
>.|TRBD1|TRBV4-1|TRBJ1-5
TGCGCCAGCAGCCAAGGGGGGACAGGGGAGAGGAATCAGCCCCAGCATTTT
CASSQGGTGERNQPQHF
>.|TRBD2|TRBV7-6|TRBJ2-3
TGTGCCAGCAGCCCGCGGACTAGCGGGGATACCACAGATACGCAGTATTTT
CASSPRTSGDTTDTQYF
>.|.|TRBV28|TRBJ2-4
TGTGCCAGCAGTCTTACCTGGGCGGGTGTGAAGGGAAACATTCAGTACTTC
CASSLTWAGVKGNIQYF
>.|.|TRBV5-1|TRBJ1-4
TGCGCCAGCAGCTTAAGCGCGGGTACAACTAATGAAAAACTGTTTTTT
CASSLSAGTTNEKLFF
>.|.|TRBV11-2|TRBJ2-3
TGTGCCAGCAGCCCAAGGCGGGGGCATAGAGATACGCAGTATTTT
CASSPRRGHRDTQYF
>.|.|TRBV13|TRBJ2-3
TGTGCCAGCAGCGCCTCACAATCCGATACGCAGTATTTT
CASSASQSDTQYF
>.|.|TRBV11-2|TRBJ2-5
TGTGCCAGCAGCTTAGATGGCTGGCAGGGACTCGAGACCCAGTACTTC
CASSLDGWQGLETQYF
>.|.|TRBV19|TRBJ1-3
TGTGCCAGTAGTATAACCGAGCACTCTGGAAACACCATATATTTT
CASSITEHSGNTIYF
>.|TRBD1|TRBV5-4|TRBJ2-7
TGTGCCAGCAGCTCGGCTCGACAGGGCTCCCAGGACGAGCAGTACTTC
CASSSARQGSQDEQYF